Below are 13 T cell receptor beta chains sequenced from a single sample in a study of shared clonotypes between healthy human individuals. Only CD45RO-negative cells positively selected for CCR7 counted as naive CD8 cells, so terminally differentiated effector memory CD45RA+ cells were excluded. Method: immunoSEQ multiplex PCR; TCRdb's copy keeps in-frame clones and lacks some. Counted here are hundreds of thousands of clones, about 95% occurring once; the ten biggest clones make up 0.11%. The sequenced material came from naive CD8+ T cells sorted from blood. These receptors were obtained from a woman in her twenties or thirties in good health.

The V and J genes are TRBV9 and TRBJ2-1; 13 bases match TRBD2. Germline values: CDR1 SGDLS, CDR2 YYNGEE. V lost 4 bases, J lost 6 bases, and 16 bases stayed unmatched. This CDR3 contains 19 residues. The CDR3 protein is CASSLGQGGLAGASNEQFF. CDR3 in DNA: TGTGCCAGCAGCTTAGGACAGGGCGGACTAGCGGGAGCCAGCAATGAGCAGTTCTTC.

This chain links TRBV28 with TRBJ2-7; D is ambiguous. Per the germline V gene, CDR1 is MDHEN and CDR2 is SYDVKM. The CDR3 has 12 amino acids. Trimming left V 2 bases short and J 3 bases short, with 5 bases between. The CDR3 DNA sequence: TGTGCCAGCAGTTTAGGGTACTACGAGCAGTACTTC. Its protein product is CASSLGYYEQYF.

The CDR3 DNA reads TGTGCCAGCAACCTTCCGTTATCTGGGGCCAACGTCCTGACTTTC. This sequence encodes CASNLPLSGANVLTF. The gene calls are TRBV5-8 and TRBJ2-6; D call uncertain. The germline V gene encodes CDR1 SGHTS and CDR2 YDEGEE. The CDR3 is made up of 15 amino acids. The V end was cut by 6 bases, the J end by 1 base, with 11 bases between.

This chain uses TRBV5-1 with TRBJ1-2; TRBD1 matches 7 bases. The CDR3 spans 20 residues. J gave up 2 bases and V 0 bases, and 19 bases lay outside the gene matches. Germline V gene sequence: CDR1 SGHRS, CDR2 YFSETQ. CDR3 residues: CASSLATISYRDSWNYGYTF. CDR3 coding DNA: TGCGCCAGCAGCTTGGCCACGATAAGCTATAGGGACAGTTGGAACTATGGCTACACCTTC.

The chain links TRBV15 to TRBJ1-5; D may be TRBD1 (5 bases). CDR3 size: 15 residues. Trimming pared 8 bases from V and 0 bases from J, leaving 14 bases between. Germline assignment: CDR1 LNHNV and CDR2 YYDKDF (reference sequence). Written as DNA, the CDR3 is TGTGCCACCTCTCACTGGGGCGGTAGCAATCAGCCCCAGCATTTT. It codes for CATSHWGGSNQPQHF.

The chain links TRBV13 to TRBJ2-5; 9 nucleotides match TRBD2. Germline CDR1 PRHDT, CDR2 FYEKMQ (reference sequence). The length of the CDR3 is 15 residues. Trimming cost V 5 bases and J 5 bases; bases outside gene matches: 9. CDR3 sequence (DNA): TGTGCCAGCAGCCAACGTGGCGGGAGGGCGGAGACCCAGTACTTC. Protein: CASSQRGGRAETQYF.

The CDR3 here is CANSLGVTGELFF. The CDR3 nucleotides read TGTGCGAACAGCTTAGGGGTCACCGGGGAGCTGTTTTTT. The chain employs TRBV5-6 and TRBJ2-2; D may be TRBD1 (5 bases). The germline gives CDR1 SGHDT, CDR2 YYEEEE. This CDR3 comprises 13 residues.

The chain is built from TRBV27 and TRBJ1-1; TRBD1 matches at 10 bases. J lost 1 base, V lost 6 bases, and 5 bases had no gene match. Germline values: CDR1 MNHEY, CDR2 SMNVEV (reference sequence). The CDR3 length is 15 residues. DNA for the CDR3: TGTGCCAGCAGCTACCGGACAGGGGGGAACACTGAAGCTTTCTTT. Translation gives CASSYRTGGNTEAFF.

The rearrangement links TRBV9 to TRBJ1-1; no clear D gene. The germline V gene has CDR1 SGDLS and CDR2 YYNGEE. The CDR3 runs 15 residues. Between the trimmed V and J ends, which lost 4 bases and 0 bases, there was a span of 13 bases. The CDR3 loop is CASSPDGRMNTEAFF. The CDR3, as DNA: TGTGCCAGCAGCCCAGACGGCAGGATGAACACTGAAGCTTTCTTT.

The chain joins TRBV7-9 to TRBJ1-1; tentatively, D is TRBD1 (6 bases). Trimming took 6 bases from V and 8 from J, leaving 28 bases between them. The CDR3 length is 17 residues. Per the germline V gene, CDR1 is SEHNR and CDR2 is FQNEAQ (reference sequence). This chain's CDR3 is CASSSSRQGPCCGEAFF. CDR3 in DNA: TGTGCCAGCAGTTCGAGCAGGCAGGGGCCGTGTTGTGGAGAAGCTTTCTTT.

The V call is TRBV6-1, the J call TRBJ1-4, with D possibly being TRBD1 (5 bases). V lost 1 base and J lost 0, with 9 bases in between. The CDR3 contains 16 residues. Per germline, CDR1 MNHNS and CDR2 SASEGT. The CDR3 DNA is TGTGCCAGCAGTGAAGAACAGGCTGCAACTAATGAAAAACTGTTTTTT. Amino acids: CASSEEQAATNEKLFF.

In nucleotides, the CDR3 is TGTGCCAGCAGTCTAGGGCCAGGGTCAAAAACTGAAGCTTTCTTT. Amino acids: CASSLGPGSKTEAFF. This sequence joins TRBV27 and TRBJ1-1; D may be TRBD1 (5 bases). The CDR3 runs 15 residues. From germline, CDR1 is MNHEY and CDR2 SMNVEV (reference sequence). The ends were cut back, 5 bases at V and 5 bases at J, with 18 bases in the middle.

V gene TRBV28 combines with J gene TRBJ2-5; 7 bases are shared with TRBD1. The germline V gene has CDR1 MDHEN and CDR2 SYDVKM. The CDR3 is 15 amino acids. The J segment lost 5 bases and the V segment lost 8 bases, leaving 14 bases of the junction unmatched. In DNA, the CDR3 is TGTGCCAGCTCACAAGGACAGGAACATGGGGAGACCCAGTACTTC. Translating gives CASSQGQEHGETQYF.